This is a list of T cell receptor beta chains from one sample in a study of spatial heterogeneity in lung cancer. TCRdb re-called the 5' RACE reads through MiXCR, storing one row per CDR3 protein. The sample shows about 38,000 distinct CDR3 sequences, around 7.5% of them seen only once. The material sequenced was PBMCs, taken at surgery. All receptors derive from a male donor with early-stage non-small cell lung cancer. Both conserved end residues are trimmed from each CDR3. Clone size is shown for a subset of rows, as once, few, many or a class of expanded clone.

V gene,clone size,J gene,CDR3 protein
TRBV20-1,many,TRBJ1-5,SASQGTRQPQH
TRBV6-5,many,TRBJ2-7,ASSRDRGHEQY
TRBV24-1,many,TRBJ2-1,ATSDLHGLEQF
TRBV10-2,many,TRBJ1-4,ASRADTRGGKLF
TRBV9,.,TRBJ2-3,ASSALDASTDTQY
TRBV11-1,many,TRBJ2-1,ASSLWLGGTSANEQF
TRBV24-1,many,TRBJ1-2,ATRKGVDYGYT
TRBV2,.,TRBJ2-2,ASSEAASGGPGELF
TRBV7-3,many,TRBJ2-2,ASSLDVGGTGTGELF
TRBV5-1,.,TRBJ2-1,ASSLAGTGINEQF
TRBV10-3,many,TRBJ2-3,AISESQGAGDTQY
TRBV4-1,many,TRBJ2-3,ASSQGPGRGTDTQY
TRBV12-3/TRBV12-4,.,TRBJ2-3,ASRPGTSARDTQY
TRBV7-3,many,TRBJ2-1,ASSYSANNEQF
TRBV27,.,TRBJ1-2,ASSFDRGFHGYT
TRBV14,.,TRBJ1-1,ASSPLLLTGVPQGAF
TRBV5-4,many,TRBJ2-2,ASSTDSLGVDTGELF
TRBV13,many,TRBJ2-5,ASSSLTGPSETQY
TRBV28,many,TRBJ2-6,ASSSGGADGANVLT
TRBV5-1,.,TRBJ2-2,ASSPPGLNTGELF
TRBV2,many,TRBJ2-1,ASSAGTVINNEQF
TRBV6-5,.,TRBJ1-6,ASSPHGGFSYNSPLH
TRBV13,.,TRBJ1-2,ASSRRTGQSYGYT
TRBV12-3/TRBV12-4,many,TRBJ1-5,ASSPTPPGTSQPQH
TRBV7-8,many,TRBJ2-3,ASSFRARGPGTQY
TRBV7-2,many,TRBJ1-2,ASSYTRDSYGYT
TRBV24-1,many,TRBJ2-3,ATSEDTDTQY
TRBV6-5,.,TRBJ1-2,ASSTPGTGRIDYT
TRBV7-2,.,TRBJ2-7,ASSLDRQSYDQY
TRBV18,many,TRBJ1-5,ASSGTGGNQPQH
TRBV7-8,many,TRBJ2-5,ASSPLIGVSETQY
TRBV7-9,many,TRBJ2-3,ASSRLRGDTQY
TRBV20-1,many,TRBJ2-3,SARILLAGVGDTQY
TRBV7-2,.,TRBJ2-1,ASSLTFSGGVNEQF
TRBV2,many,TRBJ2-2,ASSPDGLNTGELF